Below, 23 T cell receptor beta chains from the same sample are listed, as sequenced in a study of blood T cell repertoires in COVID-19. Generated by immunoSEQ multiplex PCR, the TCRdb table keeps only in-frame clones and is missing some. The data contain about 220,000 clones, roughly four fifths of them seen just once; the ten biggest clones take up 3% to 4%. What was sequenced was PBMCs or T cells enriched from blood (not recorded which). These receptors originate from a woman aged 55-69 years who had recovered from COVID-19.

The chain employs TRBV7-2 and TRBJ2-7; tentative D call: TRBD1 (6 bases). The germline V gene encodes CDR1 SGHTA and CDR2 FQGNSA. The CDR3 runs to 14 residues. Trimming stripped 4 bases from V and 3 bases from J, with 13 bases between. Here the CDR3 reads CASSSDSTLYEQYF. The CDR3 DNA reads as TGTGCCAGCAGCTCGGACAGTACCCTCTACGAGCAGTACTTC.

This clone was counted once. V and J are TRBV3-1 (or the pseudogene TRBV3-2) and TRBJ1-1; tentatively, D is TRBD1 (5 bases). The CDR3 is made up of 20 amino acids. CDR1 and CDR2 (germline): LGHDT, YNNKEL (reference sequence). The V gene lost 0 bases and the J gene lost 3 bases, with 26 bases spanning the gap. The CDR3 sequence: CASSQDREPQGPPEDTEAFF. The CDR3 DNA reads as TGTGCCAGCAGCCAAGATCGGGAGCCGCAGGGTCCCCCCGAAGACACTGAAGCTTTCTTT.

V is TRBV11-2 and J is TRBJ1-2, with no clear D. Trimming pared 3 bases from V and 8 bases from J, leaving 13 bases between. The CDR3 is 13 residues long. Germline V CDR1 and CDR2: SGHAT, FQNNGV. CDR3 DNA: TGTGCCAGCAGCTTTCGGGTGGGTTGGGGCTACACCTTC. Translation gives CASSFRVGWGYTF.

The V call is TRBV21-1, the J call TRBJ2-7; the table gives TRBD1 as D, unverified against the DNA. TRBV21-1 is given as a pseudogene. The CDR3 contains 17 residues. In DNA, the CDR3 is TGTGCCAGCAGTGTTTTCCCGGGACAGGGGGTTTCCTACGAGCAGTACTTC. This codes for CASSVFPGQGVSYEQYF.

V and J are TRBV11-2 and TRBJ2-2; D ambiguous. The V and J ends lost 1 base and 8 bases respectively, with 2 bases between them. Germline lookup yields CDR1 SGHAT and CDR2 FQNNGV. The CDR3 covers 11 residues. The CDR3 nucleotides are TGTGCCAGCAGCTTAGCTGGGGAGCTGTTTTTT. Its protein is CASSLAGELFF.

The chain couples TRBV27 to TRBJ1-2, with D perhaps matching TRBD1 (5 bases). Trimming stripped 5 bases from V and 3 bases from J, with 13 bases between. The CDR3 is made up of 14 amino acids. Per germline, CDR1 MNHEY and CDR2 SMNVEV (reference sequence). The CDR3 DNA reads as TGTGCCAGCAGTGCTGGGGGGAGGGACTATGGCTACACCTTC. Amino acid sequence: CASSAGGRDYGYTF.

V is TRBV15 and J is TRBJ1-5; perhaps TRBD1 as D (5 bases). The V gene's germline CDR1 is LNHNV and CDR2 YYDKDF (reference sequence). This CDR3 is 15 amino acids long. V dropped 2 bases and J dropped 4 bases, with 12 bases sitting between them. The CDR3 DNA sequence: TGTGCCACCAGCAGACAGGGTCTTCGAAATCAGCCCCAGCATTTT. It specifies CATSRQGLRNQPQHF.

This chain uses TRBV2 with TRBJ2-1, with 9 bases aligning to TRBD1. Germline V CDR1 and CDR2: SNHLY, FYNNEI. V trimming: 7 bases; J trimming: 8 bases; junction bases outside the gene matches: 9. The CDR3 is made up of 14 amino acids. CDR3 amino acids: CASKGQGRGDEQFF. The CDR3 DNA reads TGTGCCAGCAAGGGACAGGGCAGAGGGGATGAGCAGTTCTTC. The full variable domain, in which reference TRBV2 and TRBJ2-1 provide the parts outside the CDR3, is EPEVTQTPSHQVTQMGQEVILRCVPISNHLYFYWYRQILGQKVEFLVSFYNNEISEKSEIFDDQFSVERPDGSNFTLKIRSTKLEDSAMYFCASKGQGRGDEQFFGPGTRLTVL.

The rearrangement joins TRBV29-1 to TRBJ1-4; D unresolved. The length of the CDR3 is 13 residues. Germline assignment: CDR1 SQVTM and CDR2 ANQGSEA. V shed 7 bases and J shed 1 base, with 10 bases lying between them. This chain's CDR3 is CSATDVTNEKLFF. The CDR3 bases are TGCAGCGCAACAGATGTAACTAATGAAAAACTGTTTTTT.

V is TRBV6-5 and J is TRBJ1-2; TRBD1 aligns across 8 bases. CDR1 is MNHEY, CDR2 SVGAGI, per germline. The V and J ends lost 5 bases and 4 bases, in that order; junction bases with no gene match: 6. This CDR3 is 14 amino acids long. CDR3 nucleotide sequence: TGTGCCAGCAGTCACCAGGACAGGGTCTATGGCTACACCTTC. Protein: CASSHQDRVYGYTF.

The chain employs TRBV7-9 and TRBJ1-1, with D perhaps matching TRBD1 (5 bases). This CDR3 contains 15 residues. Germline V gene sequence: CDR1 SEHNR, CDR2 FQNEAQ (reference sequence). The V end lost 4 bases, the J end lost 3 bases, and 15 bases lay between the germline ends. Written as DNA, the CDR3 is TGTGCCAGCAGCTCGCACAGGTCTACGGACACTGAAGCTTTCTTT. Its translation: CASSSHRSTDTEAFF. The complete variable domain, with remaining parts taken from reference TRBV7-9 and TRBJ1-1, reads DTGVSQNPRHKITKRGQNVTFRCDPISEHNRLYWYRQTLGQGPEFLTYFQNEAQLEKSRLLSDRFSAERPKGSFSTLEIQRTEQGDSAMYLCASSSHRSTDTEAFFGQGTRLTVV.

As DNA, the CDR3 is TGTGCCAGCAGCGCGTACAGGTTGAACACTGAAGCTTTCTTT. Its protein product is CASSAYRLNTEAFF. This chain joins TRBV7-8 and TRBJ1-1; D is perhaps TRBD1 (5 bases). Trimming shortened V by 5 bases and J by 0 bases, and 10 bases separated the two germline ends. CDR1 and CDR2 from the germline V gene are SGHVS and FQNEAQ. The CDR3 is 14 amino acids.

V is TRBV7-2 and J is TRBJ1-5; no reliable D call. V was clipped by 3 bases and J by 1 base, with 10 bases between them. This CDR3 has 15 amino acids. Germline V CDR1 and CDR2: SGHTA, FQGNSA. CDR3 sequence (DNA): TGTGCCAGCAGCTTCTCAGGCAGGAGCAATCAGCCCCAGCATTTT. It encodes CASSFSGRSNQPQHF.

The chain has TRBV4-1 and TRBJ2-3; weak D call: TRBD2 (5 bases). Between the trimmed V and J ends, which lost 4 bases and 2 bases, there was a span of 16 bases. The V gene's germline CDR1 is MGHRA and CDR2 YSYEKL. There are 16 residues in the CDR3. CDR3 nucleotide sequence: TGCGCCAGCAGCCCAAGACGCGGGCCGTTCACAGATACGCAGTATTTT. It translates to CASSPRRGPFTDTQYF.

The CDR3 DNA reads TGCGCCAGCAGCCGTGGGACAGGCAATGAGCAGTTCTTC. The encoded protein is CASSRGTGNEQFF. The chain is built from TRBV10-1 and TRBJ2-1; 8 bases are shared with TRBD1. Per germline, CDR1 WNHNN and CDR2 SYGVQD (reference sequence). CDR3 length equals 13 residues. Losses at the gene ends were 6 bases for V and 6 bases for J; bases not matched to a gene: 4.

The gene calls are TRBV6-5 and TRBJ1-1; 7 bases line up with TRBD1. The length of the CDR3 is 15 residues. Trimming took 2 bases from V and 4 from J; bases not matched to a gene: 7. Germline V gene data show CDR1 as MNHEY and CDR2 as SVGAGI. As DNA, the CDR3 is TGTGCCAGCAGTTACCTGGACAGGTTGAGCACTGAAGCTTTCTTT. The encoded protein is CASSYLDRLSTEAFF.

V is TRBV18 and J is TRBJ2-3, with D perhaps TRBD1 (6 bases). Trimming took off 3 bases at V and 7 bases at J, with 14 bases between the two ends. The CDR3 extends over 14 amino acids. CDR1 and CDR2 (germline): KGHSH, LQKENI. The CDR3 is CASSPAWTDYTQYF. The DNA of the CDR3 is TGTGCCAGCTCACCCGCCTGGACAGATTATACGCAGTATTTT.

This clone appeared a single time. V is TRBV4-1 and J is TRBJ1-2; no clear D. CDR3 length: 13 amino acids. Germline loops: CDR1 MGHRA, CDR2 YSYEKL. V was cut by 0 bases and J by 3 bases, with 5 bases left in between. CDR3 nucleotide sequence: TGCGCCAGCAGCCAAGATTTCGACTATGGCTACACCTTC. This translates into CASSQDFDYGYTF.

Comments on this clone: The same CDR3 is also encoded by other DNA sequences in this sample. The chain uses TRBV19 and TRBJ2-7, with D possibly matching TRBD2 (6 bases). This CDR3 spans 14 amino acids. Looked up from germline, CDR1 is LNHDA and CDR2 is SQIVND (reference sequence). With 1 base removed from V and 2 bases from J, the gap between germline ends came to 9 bases. The CDR3 DNA reads as TGTGCCAGTAGTATAGCATCGGGGGCCTACGAGCAGTACTTC. Amino acid sequence: CASSIASGAYEQYF.

J is TRBJ2-2 and V is TRBV10-3, with D hard to call. The germline V and J ends were trimmed by 3 bases and 6 bases, with 8 bases remaining between them. This CDR3 spans 13 amino acids. Looked up from germline, CDR1 is ENHRY and CDR2 is SYGVKD. The CDR3, as DNA: TGTGCCATCAGTGAAGTGTTAGCCGGGGAGCTGTTTTTT. Its translation: CAISEVLAGELFF.

The V and J genes are TRBV12-3 or TRBV12-4 and TRBJ1-1; TRBD1 is a possible D gene (5 bases). Trimming removed 3 bases from V and 3 bases from J, with 8 bases in between. CDR3 length: 13 residues. The CDR3 coding sequence is TGTGCCAGCAGTTTCAGGGCGGACACTGAAGCTTTCTTT. Translating gives CASSFRADTEAFF.

In its sample, this clone is medium-sized. V and J are TRBV12-5 and TRBJ2-1; no clear D gene. V lost 2 bases and J 2 bases, leaving 13 bases between the germline ends. Germline-derived CDR1 and CDR2 are LGHNT and FRNRAP. The CDR3 loop spans 16 amino acids. In DNA form, the CDR3 reads TGTGCTAGTGGTTTGAGTTGGGCAGACGCCTACAATGAGCAGTTCTTC. This encodes CASGLSWADAYNEQFF.

This clone was detected a few times. The CDR3 nucleotides read TGTGCCAGCAGCCCCCGACTAGCGGGAGGATTCTACGAGCAGTACTTC. Its protein is CASSPRLAGGFYEQYF. The chain combines TRBV7-8 with TRBJ2-7, with TRBD2 matching over 13 bases. J lost 3 bases, V lost 5 bases, and 7 bases had no gene match. Germline values: CDR1 SGHVS, CDR2 FQNEAQ. This CDR3 is 16 amino acids long.